The TCR beta chain described here comes from a study of shared clonotypes between healthy human individuals. Generated by immunoSEQ multiplex PCR, the TCRdb table keeps only in-frame clones and is missing some. Found here are approximately 400,000 clones, around 96% of them singletons; the top ten hold about 0.32%. CDR3 length: 12 residues. The germline V and J ends were trimmed by 3 bases and 5 bases, with 8 bases remaining between them. Germline loops: CDR1 ENHRY, CDR2 SYGVKD. This TCR was sampled from a man aged 25 to 40 in good health. Material: memory CD8+ T cells sorted from blood. The subset was: CD45RO+ cells pooled with CCR7-negative TemRA cells. The chain has TRBV10-3 and TRBJ2-7, with D tentatively TRBD1 (6 bases). In nucleotides, the CDR3 is TGTGCCATCAGTGAATGGGGGCACGAGCAGTACTTC. This encodes CAISEWGHEQYF.